This is a list of T cell receptor beta chains from one sample in a study of blood T cells in healthy people across ages. TCRdb re-derived calls from the 5' RACE reads in MiXCR, one entry per CDR3 protein. The table has 910,000 or so distinct CDR3 sequences, roughly 51% seen once; the top ten hold over 20%. Sequencing was done on a sample of blood. The receptor source for this set is a woman in her sixties or seventies in good health. The CDR3 runs from the conserved cysteine through the conserved F or W. A D gene is named only where the DNA matches it firmly. Size is omitted from some rows. Given values are once, few, many or a class for expanded clones.

j_gene: TRBJ2-3; v_gene: TRBV12-3/TRBV12-4; abundance: few; d_gene: TRBD1; CDR3nt: TGTGCCAGCGGGCTTCGGGGACAGAGCACAGATACGCAGTATTTT; CDR3aa: CASGLRGQSTDTQYF
j_gene: TRBJ2-7; v_gene: TRBV27; abundance: few; d_gene: .; CDR3nt: TGTGCCAGCAGTTGGGCAGCCGACTTGCAGGCGTACGAGCAGTACTTC; CDR3aa: CASSWAADLQAYEQYF
j_gene: TRBJ2-4; v_gene: TRBV7-8; abundance: few; d_gene: .; CDR3nt: TGTGCCAGCAGCTTAGGACGGGAAAACATTCAGTACTTC; CDR3aa: CASSLGRENIQYF
j_gene: TRBJ1-5; v_gene: TRBV19; abundance: .; d_gene: .; CDR3nt: TGTGCCAGCGCCGAGATTTGGGATCAGCCCCAGCATTTT; CDR3aa: CASAEIWDQPQHF
j_gene: TRBJ2-7; v_gene: TRBV10-3; abundance: .; d_gene: .; CDR3nt: TGTGCCATCAGTTACACGTCGAGCTCCTACGAGCAGTACTTC; CDR3aa: CAISYTSSSYEQYF
j_gene: TRBJ2-5; v_gene: TRBV28; abundance: .; d_gene: TRBD2; CDR3nt: TGTGCCAGCAACTCCGGGGCTAGCGGGAGAGAGACCCAGTACTTC; CDR3aa: CASNSGASGRETQYF
j_gene: TRBJ1-2; v_gene: TRBV7-2; abundance: many; d_gene: .; CDR3nt: TGTGCCAGCAGCTTAGAGGTGGGCGGAGGCTATGGCTACACCTTC; CDR3aa: CASSLEVGGGYGYTF
j_gene: TRBJ1-2; v_gene: TRBV13; abundance: .; d_gene: .; CDR3nt: TGTGCCAGCAGCACAGGGACCAACTATGGCTACACCTTC; CDR3aa: CASSTGTNYGYTF
j_gene: TRBJ2-7; v_gene: TRBV20-1; abundance: .; d_gene: .; CDR3nt: TGCAGTGCCACTCCTACCCGGTTTCGGGAGCAGTACTTC; CDR3aa: CSATPTRFREQYF
j_gene: TRBJ2-5; v_gene: TRBV3-1; abundance: .; d_gene: .; CDR3nt: TGTGCCAGCAGCCTCGGACTGGTTATGTCCCCGTACTTC; CDR3aa: CASSLGLVMSPYF
j_gene: TRBJ2-7; v_gene: TRBV20-1; abundance: .; d_gene: TRBD1; CDR3nt: TGCAGTGCTAGATCGGGGACAGGGTCCTACGAGCAGTACTTC; CDR3aa: CSARSGTGSYEQYF
j_gene: TRBJ2-1; v_gene: TRBV20-1; abundance: .; d_gene: TRBD1; CDR3nt: TGCAGTGCTCCACGACAGGGTGTCTACAATGAGCAGTTCTTC; CDR3aa: CSAPRQGVYNEQFF
j_gene: TRBJ2-2; v_gene: TRBV2; abundance: .; d_gene: .; CDR3nt: TGTGCCAGCAGTGAGACGCCAAGAGGTCTCGGGGAGCTGTTTTTT; CDR3aa: CASSETPRGLGELFF
j_gene: TRBJ2-7; v_gene: TRBV11-2; abundance: .; d_gene: TRBD2; CDR3nt: TGTGCCAGCAGCCCCGGCCCGCGGGAGCTCTACGAGCAGTACTTC; CDR3aa: CASSPGPRELYEQYF
j_gene: TRBJ2-7; v_gene: TRBV15; abundance: .; d_gene: .; CDR3nt: TGTGCCACCAGCATTCTCCGGGACATCAGCTCCTACGAGCAGTACTTC; CDR3aa: CATSILRDISSYEQYF
j_gene: TRBJ2-1; v_gene: TRBV6-5; abundance: .; d_gene: TRBD2; CDR3nt: TGTGCCAGCAGTTACCTCCCGAGGGAGCGGGATTATTATGAGCAGTTCTTC; CDR3aa: CASSYLPRERDYYEQFF
j_gene: TRBJ2-7; v_gene: TRBV7-6; abundance: .; d_gene: .; CDR3nt: TGTGCCAGCAGCCCCGCCCGGGAAAGTGAGCAGTACTTC; CDR3aa: CASSPARESEQYF